This T cell receptor beta chain came from a study of PD-1 blockade in classical Hodgkin lymphoma. Study in general: On a schedule of every 2 weeks, patients received nivolumab 3 mg/kg intravenously.

Findings and limits, study-wide: Similar baseline diversity was found in complete responders and newly diagnosed patients. Baseline TCR diversity was reportedly lower in newly diagnosed patients than healthy donors. Exclusion was the outcome for patients who began nivolumab under 1 year after ASCT.

The CDR3 totals 14 residues. V lost 5 bases to trimming and J lost 1 base; unmatched junction nucleotides: 2. Germline CDR1 is SEHNR and CDR2 is FQNEAQ (reference sequence). Produced via immunoSEQ multiplex PCR; TCRdb's table is partial and in-frame only. The table has approximately 26,000 clones, around 81% seen once. With respect to this clone: The target antigen is unknown.

Each patient experienced a relapse that followed autologous stem cell transplantation, and brentuximab vedotin exposure varied. Sequences were derived from peripheral blood mononuclear cells (PBMCs), sampled before the second cycle of nivolumab. The V and J genes are TRBV7-9 and TRBJ1-1; 9 bases align to TRBD1. The TCR comes from a human donor with classical Hodgkin lymphoma. CDR3 loop: CASSMTGGNTEAFF. CDR3 nucleotides: TGTGCCAGCAGCATGACAGGGGGGAACACTGAAGCTTTCTTT.